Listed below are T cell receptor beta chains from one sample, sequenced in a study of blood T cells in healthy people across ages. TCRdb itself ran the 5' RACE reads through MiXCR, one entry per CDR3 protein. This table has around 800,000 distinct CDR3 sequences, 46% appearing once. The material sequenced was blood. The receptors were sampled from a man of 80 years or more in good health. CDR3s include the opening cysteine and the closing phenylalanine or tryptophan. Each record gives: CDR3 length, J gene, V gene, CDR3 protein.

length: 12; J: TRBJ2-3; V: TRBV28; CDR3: CASSLSRTTQYF
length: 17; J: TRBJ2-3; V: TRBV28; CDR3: CASGLGDRGLFTDTQYF
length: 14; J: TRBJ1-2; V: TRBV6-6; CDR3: CAISPATVIDGYTF
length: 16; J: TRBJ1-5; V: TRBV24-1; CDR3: CATSDRGQTYNQPQHF
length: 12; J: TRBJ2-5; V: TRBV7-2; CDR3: CASSRNSETQYF
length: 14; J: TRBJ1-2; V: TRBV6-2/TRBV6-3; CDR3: CASCLHGQGAVYTF
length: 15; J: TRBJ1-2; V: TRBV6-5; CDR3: CASSYIGTANYGYTF
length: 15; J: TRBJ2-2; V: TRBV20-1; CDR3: CSASSPISNTGELFF
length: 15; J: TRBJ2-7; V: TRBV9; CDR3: CASSVGGGSGYEQYF
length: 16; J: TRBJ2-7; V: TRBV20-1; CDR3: CSARDPGLAGGYEQYF
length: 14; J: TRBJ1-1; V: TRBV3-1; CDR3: CASSPPSSGTEAFF
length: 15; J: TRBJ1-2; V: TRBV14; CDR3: CASSHPGQGMYGYTF
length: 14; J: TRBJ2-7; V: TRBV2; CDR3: CASSADRFSYEQYF
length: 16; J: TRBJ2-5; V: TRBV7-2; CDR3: CASSLGLAGGRNEQYF
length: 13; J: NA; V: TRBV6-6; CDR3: CASSPYEDKTQYF
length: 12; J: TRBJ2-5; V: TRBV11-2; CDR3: CASSLFGETQYF
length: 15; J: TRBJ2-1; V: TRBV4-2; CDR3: CTSSQDGGDWNEQFF
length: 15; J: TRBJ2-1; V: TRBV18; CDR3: CASSPPRQGYVEQFF
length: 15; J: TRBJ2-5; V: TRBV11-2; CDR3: CASSLGGVIQETQYF
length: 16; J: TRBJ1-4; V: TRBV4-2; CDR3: CANSQVGSSTNEKLFF
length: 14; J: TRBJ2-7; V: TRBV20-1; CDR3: CSAISPGRGHEQYF
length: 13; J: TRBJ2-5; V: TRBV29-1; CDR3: CSVGSGTLLEQYF
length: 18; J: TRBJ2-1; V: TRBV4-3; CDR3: CASSQESRSGSPGDEQFF
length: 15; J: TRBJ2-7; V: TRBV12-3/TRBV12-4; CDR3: CASSFGTGGRYEQYF
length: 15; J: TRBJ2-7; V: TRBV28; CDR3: CASSSWTGVVGEQYF
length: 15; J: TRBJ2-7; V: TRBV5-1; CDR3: CASSSPDRGAYEQYF
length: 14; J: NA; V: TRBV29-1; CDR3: CSVGLYRGGYEQYF
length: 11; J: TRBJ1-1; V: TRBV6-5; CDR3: CASSYGTEAFF
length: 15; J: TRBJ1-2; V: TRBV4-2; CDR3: CASSQAGITNYGYTF
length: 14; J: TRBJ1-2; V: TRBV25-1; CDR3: CASSEIEWLDGYTF
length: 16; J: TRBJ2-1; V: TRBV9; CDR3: CASSVGGGSVSDEQFF
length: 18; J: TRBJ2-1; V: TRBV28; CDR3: CASSFIFSPAPINNEQFF
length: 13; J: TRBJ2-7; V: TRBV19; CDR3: CASGTGAPYEQYF
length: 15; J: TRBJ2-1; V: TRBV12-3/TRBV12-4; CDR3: CASSLEESSYNEQFF
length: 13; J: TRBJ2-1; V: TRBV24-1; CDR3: CATSDSALPKQFF
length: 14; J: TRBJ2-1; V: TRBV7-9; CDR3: CASSNSGRGNEQFF
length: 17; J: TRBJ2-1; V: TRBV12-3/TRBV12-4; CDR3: CASSLAPPGLLYNEQFF
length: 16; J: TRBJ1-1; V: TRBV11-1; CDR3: CASSLGTGTGNTEAFF
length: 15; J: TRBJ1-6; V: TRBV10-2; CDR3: CASSELEDRNSPLHF
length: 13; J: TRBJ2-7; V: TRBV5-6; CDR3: CASSQTGYNEQYF
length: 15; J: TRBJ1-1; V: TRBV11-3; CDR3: CASSSLDRAGTEAFF
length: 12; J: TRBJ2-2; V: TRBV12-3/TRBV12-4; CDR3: CASSRGIGELFF
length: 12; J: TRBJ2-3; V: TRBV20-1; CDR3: CSKGGGPDTQYF
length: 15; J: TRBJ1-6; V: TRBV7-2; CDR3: CASSPQGVYNSPLHF
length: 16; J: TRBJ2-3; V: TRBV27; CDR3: CASSLPHDSGTDTQYF
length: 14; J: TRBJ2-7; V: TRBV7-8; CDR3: CASSFDSRTYEQYF